The 31 T cell receptor beta chains given below trace back to one sample, sequenced in a study of CD4 T cells in relation to SARS-CoV-2 and coronaviruses. The data were produced by immunoSEQ multiplex PCR, yet TCRdb's version contains in-frame clones alone and is incomplete. Of about 27,000 clones in the sample, 76% were seen once. No cognate antigen is known for these TCRs. Unexposed donor CD4+ T cells date from 2011-2018, before the COVID-19 pandemic. CD4+ T cells were isolated from the cells after about nine days of culture. Sequencing was carried out using CD4+ T cells from PBMCs, cultured in vitro. The receptors shown here come from a human donor in good health.

The chain carries TRBV4-3 and TRBJ2-1, with 10 bases that match TRBD2. The V gene's germline CDR1 is LGHNA and CDR2 YSLEER. Trimming at V came to 2 bases and at J to 5 bases, leaving 6 bases not matched to a gene. The CDR3 has 16 amino acids. CDR3 loop: CASSQRSGLADNEQFF. CDR3 DNA: TGCGCCAGCAGCCAACGGAGTGGACTAGCGGACAATGAGCAGTTCTTC.

The rearrangement uses TRBV18 and TRBJ2-7; 9 nucleotides align to TRBD1. The CDR3 has 14 amino acids. CDR1 and CDR2 from the germline V gene are KGHSH and LQKENI. The ends lost 3 bases at V and 6 bases at J; junction bases unmatched: 6. CDR3: CASSPFNRGPEQYF. CDR3 in DNA: TGTGCCAGCTCACCTTTTAACAGGGGGCCCGAGCAGTACTTC. The variable domain in full, with the rest retrieved from reference TRBV18 and TRBJ2-7, is NAGVMQNPRHLVRRRGQEARLRCSPMKGHSHVYWYRQLPEEGLKFMVYLQKENIIDESGMPKERFSAEFPKEGPSILRIQQVVRGDSAAYFCASSPFNRGPEQYFGPGTRLTVT.

This chain uses TRBV29-1 with TRBJ2-3; TRBD2 matches at 7 bases. Germline CDR1 is SQVTM and CDR2 is ANQGSEA. The V gene end was trimmed by 7 bases and the J gene end by 2 bases; junction bases not matched to a gene: 15. The CDR3 runs 16 residues. The CDR3 loop is CSAGSGLASYTDTQYF. The CDR3 DNA reads TGCAGCGCCGGTAGCGGGCTAGCGAGCTACACAGATACGCAGTATTTT.

This chain links TRBV19 with TRBJ1-5; D perhaps matches TRBD1 (5 bases). CDR3 length: 15 residues. Germline-derived CDR1 and CDR2 are LNHDA and SQIVND (reference sequence). The V and J ends lost 1 base and 6 bases respectively, with 13 bases between them. For the CDR3, the DNA is TGTGCCAGTAGTATAGGAGGGGCGGGGGGTCAGCCCCAGCATTTT. This codes for CASSIGGAGGQPQHF.

This chain connects TRBV2 to TRBJ2-5; D gene uncertain. Germline V lookup: CDR1 SNHLY, CDR2 FYNNEI. This CDR3 spans 13 amino acids. The V gene lost 6 bases and the J gene lost 5 bases, with 13 bases spanning the gap. CDR3 protein: CASRVILGETQYF. In nucleotides, the CDR3 is TGTGCCAGCAGGGTGATTCTGGGGGAGACCCAGTACTTC.

This clone was seen only once. The chain carries TRBV19 and TRBJ1-2; 10 bases match TRBD1. Germline V gene lookup returns CDR1 LNHDA and CDR2 SQIVND (reference sequence). Germline trimming cut 5 bases from V and 0 bases from J; bases unmatched to any gene: 3. The CDR3 is made up of 15 amino acids. CDR3 region: CASSSGQGANYGYTF. The CDR3 nucleotides are TGTGCCAGTAGTTCAGGACAGGGGGCTAACTATGGCTACACCTTC.

This clone was seen only a few times. The rearrangement joins TRBV6-5 to TRBJ1-2; 8 bases are shared with TRBD1. The CDR3 covers 14 residues. Trimming took 0 bases from V and 7 from J; bases not matched to a gene: 4. Per the germline V gene, CDR1 is MNHEY and CDR2 is SVGAGI. This CDR3 is CASSYSDRDGGYTF. The CDR3 bases are TGTGCCAGCAGTTACTCGGACAGGGACGGTGGCTACACCTTC.

V usage is TRBV9 and J usage is TRBJ2-7, with a weak D call TRBD1 (6 bases). Germline lookup yields CDR1 SGDLS and CDR2 YYNGEE. V shed 0 bases and J shed 7 bases, with 14 bases lying between them. The CDR3 runs 14 residues. As DNA, the CDR3 is TGTGCCAGCAGCGTAGACCAGGGGCCGCGGGAGCAGTACTTC. Translating gives CASSVDQGPREQYF.

V is TRBV6-5 and J is TRBJ1-4; TRBD1 is a possible D gene (6 bases). V gave up 2 bases and J gave up 0 bases, with 10 bases separating them. The CDR3 totals 16 residues. Germline V CDR1 and CDR2: MNHEY, SVGAGI. The chain's CDR3 is CASSYHRDATNEKLFF. CDR3 coding DNA: TGTGCCAGCAGTTACCACAGGGATGCAACTAATGAAAAACTGTTTTTT.

This chain joins TRBV19 and TRBJ2-3, with D maybe TRBD1 (6 bases). From germline, CDR1 is LNHDA and CDR2 SQIVND (reference sequence). The V gene lost 10 bases and the J gene lost 4 bases, with 15 bases spanning the gap. The CDR3 loop spans 13 amino acids. The CDR3 protein is CATGRGNSDTQYF. Written as DNA, the CDR3 is TGTGCCACTGGCAGGGGAAATTCAGATACGCAGTATTTT.

The rearrangement joins TRBV2 to TRBJ1-5; D is ambiguous. V lost 7 bases and J lost 8, with 15 bases in between. Germline assignment: CDR1 SNHLY and CDR2 FYNNEI. The CDR3 extends over 13 amino acids. DNA for the CDR3: TGTGCCAGCACAACCGTTTCTGTTGAGCCCCAGCATTTT. This codes for CASTTVSVEPQHF.

This clone was seen just once. The CDR3 here is CASSLGVLRRLDNEQFF. DNA for the CDR3: TGTGCCAGCAGCTTAGGGGTACTTAGGCGCTTAGACAATGAGCAGTTCTTC. The chain links TRBV13 to TRBJ2-1; D not certain. The CDR3 is 17 residues long. Germline V CDR1 and CDR2: PRHDT, FYEKMQ (reference sequence). V was pared by 0 bases and J by 5 bases, with 17 bases between.

The CDR3 nucleotides read TGTGCCAGTAGTATGGGGGAACTGAACACTGAAGCTTTCTTT. Residues: CASSMGELNTEAFF. The chain uses TRBV19 and TRBJ1-1; a weak D match, TRBD1 (5 bases). CDR1 and CDR2 (germline): LNHDA, SQIVND (reference sequence). This CDR3 spans 14 amino acids. Trimming took off 3 bases at V and 0 bases at J, with 8 bases between the two ends.

The chain has TRBV4-1 and TRBJ1-5; the match to TRBD1 covers 8 bases. Losses at the gene ends were 2 bases for V and 3 bases for J; bases not matched to a gene: 3. The CDR3 has 15 residues. Germline V gene sequence: CDR1 MGHRA, CDR2 YSYEKL. DNA of the CDR3: TGCGCCAGCAGCCAATTGGGACAGGTCAATCAGCCCCAGCATTTT. Translated, it gives CASSQLGQVNQPQHF.

In this sample, this clone is medium-sized. The rearrangement links TRBV5-1 to TRBJ1-2; D possibly corresponds to TRBD1 (6 bases). Germline V CDR1 and CDR2: SGHRS, YFSETQ. The CDR3 runs 15 residues. With 3 bases removed from V and 8 bases from J, the gap between germline ends came to 20 bases. Here the CDR3 reads CASSSNQGSMAGYTF. For the CDR3, the DNA is TGCGCCAGCAGCTCCAACCAGGGGTCAATGGCCGGCTACACCTTC.

V gene TRBV6-2 or TRBV6-3 combines with J gene TRBJ1-6; D is undetermined. The germline V gene has CDR1 MNHEY and CDR2 SVGEGT. The CDR3 loop spans 13 amino acids. Trimming left V 5 bases short and J 9 bases short, with 11 bases between. The CDR3 is CASSVEHGSPLHF. In DNA form, the CDR3 reads TGTGCCAGCAGTGTCGAGCACGGTTCACCCCTCCACTTT.

The rearrangement links TRBV15 to TRBJ2-1; D perhaps matches TRBD1 (5 bases). Deletions cut 0 bases from V and 10 bases from J, with 16 bases between. CDR3 length: 15 residues. CDR1 is LNHNV and CDR2 is YYDKDF in the germline V gene (reference sequence). The CDR3 DNA reads TGTGCCACCAGCAGAGATCGGGCCTTGGGGCGGGAGCAGTTCTTC. This translates into CATSRDRALGREQFF.

J is TRBJ1-4 and V is TRBV4-1; D remains ambiguous. Germline V CDR1 and CDR2: MGHRA, YSYEKL. The length of the CDR3 is 14 residues. V lost 4 bases and J 8 bases, leaving 14 bases between the germline ends. The CDR3 sequence: CASSPGWRVEKLFF. In DNA form, the CDR3 reads TGCGCCAGCAGCCCGGGCTGGCGGGTAGAAAAACTGTTTTTT.

The chain is built from TRBV19 and TRBJ1-1; D remains unclear. Trimming stripped 4 bases from V and 3 bases from J, with 6 bases between. The CDR3 loop spans 12 amino acids. CDR1 and CDR2 from the germline V gene are LNHDA and SQIVND (reference sequence). The CDR3 nucleotides are TGTGCCAGTAGTAACAGTTACACTGAAGCTTTCTTT. This translates into CASSNSYTEAFF.

This clone has a handful of counts. This sequence joins TRBV10-3 and TRBJ1-5; a possible D gene is TRBD1 (6 bases). V was trimmed by 2 bases and J by 16 bases, leaving 12 bases between them. CDR3 length equals 11 residues. Germline-derived CDR1 and CDR2 are ENHRY and SYGVKD. The CDR3 region is CAISEGQSVHF. The DNA of the CDR3 is TGTGCCATCAGTGAGGGACAGTCCGTACATTTT.

This clone was counted a few times. The chain carries TRBV7-9 and TRBJ1-5, with D possibly being TRBD1 (5 bases). The CDR3 sequence is 16 residues long. With 5 bases removed from V and 1 base from J, the gap between germline ends came to 15 bases. Looked up from germline, CDR1 is SEHNR and CDR2 is FQNEAQ (reference sequence). The CDR3 is CASSQGAGRSNQPQHF. CDR3 in DNA: TGTGCCAGCAGCCAGGGTGCGGGGAGGAGCAATCAGCCCCAGCATTTT.

This clone appeared a single time. The V gene is TRBV5-1, the J gene TRBJ1-1; 9 bases agree with TRBD1. CDR3 length equals 18 residues. Per the germline V gene, CDR1 is SGHRS and CDR2 is YFSETQ. V lost 4 bases, J lost 1 base, and 14 bases stayed unmatched. The CDR3 is CASSPGQGISGRNTEAFF. The CDR3 DNA reads TGCGCCAGCAGCCCGGGACAGGGTATCTCCGGGCGGAACACTGAAGCTTTCTTT. Filled out from reference TRBV5-1 and TRBJ1-1, the complete variable domain reads KAGVTQTPRYLIKTRGQQVTLSCSPISGHRSVSWYQQTPGQGLQFLFEYFSETQRNKGNFPGRFSGRQFSNSRSEMNVSTLELGDSALYLCASSPGQGISGRNTEAFFGQGTRLTVV.

The table lists this clone with a count of one. This chain's CDR3 is CASSVERGSGVGFGTQYF. The CDR3 DNA follows: TGTGCCAGCAGCGTAGAAAGGGGTAGCGGGGTCGGATTTGGTACGCAGTATTTT. The V gene is TRBV9, the J gene TRBJ2-3; 8 bases map to TRBD2. The CDR3 has 18 amino acids. J lost 8 bases, V lost 0 bases, and 17 bases had no gene match. Germline V gene lookup returns CDR1 SGDLS and CDR2 YYNGEE.

V and J are TRBV5-1 and TRBJ2-1, with 7 bases aligning to TRBD2. V lost 4 bases to trimming and J lost 2 bases; unmatched junction nucleotides: 6. CDR1 SGHRS and CDR2 YFSETQ come from the germline V gene. CDR3 length: 15 amino acids. CDR3 sequence: CASSMGTNPYNEQFF. CDR3 nucleotides: TGCGCCAGCAGCATGGGGACTAACCCCTACAATGAGCAGTTCTTC.

This clone was counted between two and nine times. The CDR3: CASSVRQGLAEAFF. The CDR3 DNA reads TGTGCCAGCAGCGTCCGACAGGGGTTGGCTGAAGCTTTCTTT. The chain joins TRBV7-9 to TRBJ1-1; 8 bases fit TRBD1. Germline V lookup: CDR1 SEHNR, CDR2 FQNEAQ (reference sequence). The CDR3 runs 14 residues. V lost 5 bases, J lost 6 bases, and 8 bases stayed unmatched.

This clone was observed once. The V and J genes are TRBV5-1 and TRBJ2-5, with a weak D call TRBD1 (6 bases). This CDR3 contains 14 residues. Trimming pared 4 bases from V and 2 bases from J, leaving 12 bases between. Germline CDR1 is SGHRS and CDR2 is YFSETQ. The CDR3 sequence is CASSPGQPQETQYF. CDR3 DNA sequence: TGCGCCAGCAGCCCGGGACAACCACAAGAGACCCAGTACTTC.

The gene calls are TRBV27 and TRBJ2-4; the D is unclear. Trimming pared 4 bases from V and 0 bases from J, leaving 7 bases between. The germline gives CDR1 MNHEY, CDR2 SMNVEV (reference sequence). This CDR3 contains 14 residues. The CDR3: CASSSLLAKNIQYF. The DNA for the CDR3 is TGTGCCAGCAGTTCATTACTAGCCAAAAACATTCAGTACTTC.

The CDR3 region has the DNA TGTGCCAGCAGCTTAGAGACTAGCGGCTACAATGAGCAGTTCTTC. It encodes CASSLETSGYNEQFF. The rearrangement uses TRBV7-2 and TRBJ2-1; 9 nucleotides align to TRBD2. The J segment lost 3 bases and the V segment lost 1 base, leaving 1 base of the junction unmatched. The CDR3 loop spans 15 amino acids. CDR1 is SGHTA and CDR2 is FQGNSA in the germline V gene.

The rearrangement joins TRBV6-5 to TRBJ2-7, with TRBD1 as a possible D gene (5 bases). Per germline, CDR1 MNHEY and CDR2 SVGAGI. The CDR3 runs to 13 residues. V shed 6 bases and J shed 4 bases, with 13 bases lying between them. The CDR3 sequence is CASRPQGAYEQYF. CDR3 nucleotide sequence: TGTGCCAGCAGGCCTCAGGGTGCGTACGAGCAGTACTTC.

The rearrangement joins TRBV3-1 (or the pseudogene TRBV3-2) to TRBJ2-3; no firm D call. V lost 2 bases and J 3 bases, leaving 9 bases between the germline ends. Germline V CDR1 and CDR2: LGHDT, YNNKEL (reference sequence). CDR3 length: 14 amino acids. CDR3 in amino acids: CASSQNPQTDTQYF. DNA for the CDR3: TGTGCCAGCAGCCAAAACCCACAGACAGATACGCAGTATTTT.

The chain is built from TRBV2 and TRBJ2-3; no reliable D call. With 3 bases removed from V and 2 bases from J, the gap between germline ends came to 9 bases. CDR1 SNHLY and CDR2 FYNNEI come from the germline V gene. There are 14 residues in the CDR3. The CDR3 loop is CASSDVRITDTQYF. The CDR3 region has the DNA TGTGCCAGCAGTGATGTGCGGATCACAGATACGCAGTATTTT. The entire variable domain, with the rest obtained from reference TRBV2 and TRBJ2-3, is as follows: EPEVTQTPSHQVTQMGQEVILRCVPISNHLYFYWYRQILGQKVEFLVSFYNNEISEKSEIFDDQFSVERPDGSNFTLKIRSTKLEDSAMYFCASSDVRITDTQYFGPGTRLTVL.